These 23 T cell receptor beta chains share one sample of origin, sequenced in a study of control samples from healthy donors and cancer patients. Measured with immunoSEQ multiplex PCR; TCRdb has only the in-frame clones, and not every one. In the table there are roughly 170,000 clones, over 85% of which are singletons. Sequenced material: blood. Receptor source: a woman aged 55 to 70 in good health.

The V and J genes are TRBV6-5 and TRBJ2-7; 12 bases line up with TRBD2. Germline V gene sequence: CDR1 MNHEY, CDR2 SVGAGI. V dropped 6 bases and J dropped 2; count of bases not matched to a gene: 2. CDR3 size: 14 residues. The CDR3 nucleotides are TGTGCCAGCAGCCGACTAGCGGGGGCCTACGAGCAGTACTTC. Its translation is CASSRLAGAYEQYF.

V gene TRBV7-3 combines with J gene TRBJ1-2, with D tentatively TRBD1 (5 bases). With 1 base removed from V and 7 bases from J, the gap between germline ends came to 13 bases. The CDR3 covers 14 residues. The germline gives CDR1 SGHTA, CDR2 FQGTGA. The DNA of the CDR3 is TGTGCCAGCAGCTTAAAGAGACAGCAGTTTGGCTACACCTTC. This encodes CASSLKRQQFGYTF.

J is TRBJ1-1 and V is TRBV7-9; D ambiguous. The CDR3 length is 14 residues. Germline V gives CDR1 SEHNR, CDR2 FQNEAQ (reference sequence). V was pared by 7 bases and J by 0 bases, with 12 bases between. The CDR3 region has the DNA TGTGCCAGCATTCGAGAGAACTTGAACACTGAAGCTTTCTTT. The encoded protein is CASIRENLNTEAFF.

The rearrangement joins TRBV27 to TRBJ1-1; D might be TRBD1 (6 bases). Germline V lookup: CDR1 MNHEY, CDR2 SMNVEV (reference sequence). V was pared by 8 bases and J by 4 bases, with 14 bases between. There are 13 residues in the CDR3. CDR3 in amino acids: CASVQGAGTEAFF. In nucleotides, the CDR3 is TGTGCCAGCGTACAGGGCGCGGGCACTGAAGCTTTCTTT.

V is TRBV5-1 and J is TRBJ1-6, with D tentatively TRBD1 (5 bases). CDR3 length: 14 amino acids. Germline loops: CDR1 SGHRS, CDR2 YFSETQ. The V end was cut by 3 bases, the J end by 8 bases, with 12 bases between. DNA for the CDR3: TGCGCCAGCAGCTCCAGGGCATCCGATTCACCCCTCCACTTT. Residues: CASSSRASDSPLHF.

The genes are TRBV3-1 (or the pseudogene TRBV3-2) and TRBJ2-1; no definite D call. Trimming took 4 bases from V and 3 from J, leaving 13 bases between them. CDR1 LGHDT and CDR2 YNNKEL come from the germline V gene (reference sequence). The CDR3 runs 15 residues. CDR3 protein: CASSPELSVYNEQFF. DNA of the CDR3: TGTGCCAGCAGCCCCGAACTATCTGTCTACAATGAGCAGTTCTTC.

The gene calls are TRBV18 and TRBJ1-5, with a tentative D call TRBD1 (6 bases). The CDR3 is made up of 15 amino acids. Trimming stripped 3 bases from V and 2 bases from J, with 11 bases between. Germline V gene lookup returns CDR1 KGHSH and CDR2 LQKENI. The CDR3: CASSPSGGGNQPQHF. The DNA for the CDR3 is TGTGCCAGCTCACCGTCCGGGGGCGGCAATCAGCCCCAGCATTTT.

This clone was seen once. The chain joins TRBV6-2 or TRBV6-3 to TRBJ1-2, with unresolved D. V gave up 2 bases and J gave up 4 bases, with 23 bases separating them. This CDR3 comprises 18 residues. Germline V gene data show CDR1 as MNHEY and CDR2 as SVGEGT. The CDR3 nucleotides read TGTGCCAGCAGTTACCCCCTCCGCGACGGACGGTCGATCTATGGCTACACCTTC. Residues: CASSYPLRDGRSIYGYTF.

V is TRBV5-1 and J is TRBJ1-1; D not resolved. Germline V gene data show CDR1 as SGHRS and CDR2 as YFSETQ. The V and J ends lost 6 bases and 5 bases respectively, with 8 bases between them. The CDR3 runs to 11 residues. The CDR3 is CASTGGTEAFF. The CDR3 coding sequence is TGCGCCAGCACCGGTGGAACTGAAGCTTTCTTT.

V and J are TRBV27 and TRBJ2-1, with 8 bases lining up with TRBD1. V gave up 7 bases and J gave up 0 bases; unmatched junction bases: 5. Germline V gene sequence: CDR1 MNHEY, CDR2 SMNVEV (reference sequence). CDR3 length equals 15 residues. CDR3 in amino acids: CASKQGVSSYNEQFF. For the CDR3, the DNA is TGTGCCAGCAAACAGGGGGTATCCTCCTACAATGAGCAGTTCTTC.

V is TRBV14 and J is TRBJ1-1; maybe TRBD1 (5 bases). Per the germline V gene, CDR1 is SGHDN and CDR2 is FVKESK. V dropped 6 bases and J dropped 0 bases, with 17 bases sitting between them. The CDR3 spans 16 residues. CDR3 in amino acids: CASSRGHGGLNTEAFF. DNA for the CDR3: TGTGCCAGCAGTCGGGGTCATGGGGGATTGAACACTGAAGCTTTCTTT.

This rearrangement joins TRBV29-1 to TRBJ1-5, with TRBD1 identical over 8 bases. TRBJ2-3 matches the DNA end more closely, so the J call is doubtful. CDR3 length: 17 residues. Germline lookup yields CDR1 SQVTM and CDR2 ANQGSEA. The CDR3 coding sequence is TGCAGCGTCCGGGGTGTTGGCGGGACAGGAGGAAATATCCCCCAGTATTTT. Translation: CSVRGVGGTGGNIPQYF.

The V call is TRBV6-5, the J call TRBJ1-3; D gene uncertain. The CDR3 loop spans 14 amino acids. Germline loops: CDR1 MNHEY, CDR2 SVGAGI. Deletions cut 2 bases from V and 1 base from J, with 6 bases between. The CDR3 coding sequence is TGTGCCAGCAGTTACCGGCGTTCTGGAAACACCATATATTTT. This encodes CASSYRRSGNTIYF.

The CDR3, as DNA: TGTGCCAGCAGCCAGAGGACAGGGCTTCACTATGGCTACACCTTC. This encodes CASSQRTGLHYGYTF. V is TRBV3-1 (or the pseudogene TRBV3-2) and J is TRBJ1-2, with 8 bases lining up with TRBD1. The CDR3 consists of 15 residues. CDR1 is LGHDT, CDR2 YNNKEL, per germline (reference sequence). V shed 3 bases and J 3 bases; nucleotides not matched to a gene: 6.

The V and J genes are TRBV2 and TRBJ1-5; a possible D gene is TRBD1 (5 bases). The CDR3 runs to 15 residues. Germline V lookup: CDR1 SNHLY, CDR2 FYNNEI. Deletions cut 2 bases from V and 4 bases from J, with 12 bases between. The CDR3 region has the DNA TGTGCCAGCAGTGAATTTGGGGGGACTAATCAGCCCCAGCATTTT. Translation: CASSEFGGTNQPQHF.

Concerning this clone: An end of the junction differs from the germline gene, which may be a read error. The rearrangement links TRBV2 to TRBJ1-1, with 8 nucleotides matching TRBD1. Germline assignment: CDR1 SNHLY and CDR2 FYNNEI. This CDR3 spans 13 amino acids. DNA for the CDR3: TGTGCCGGGTCGGGACAGGTGAACTCTGAAGCTTTCTTT. Amino acids: CAGSGQVNSEAFF.

This chain uses TRBV4-3 with TRBJ1-6, with D possibly TRBD1 on 6 matching bases. Looked up from germline, CDR1 is LGHNA and CDR2 is YSLEER. Trimming took 0 bases from V and 10 from J, leaving 13 bases between them. This CDR3 has 15 residues. DNA of the CDR3: TGCGCCAGCAGCCAAGACTACAGGGCCAGCTCACCCCTCCACTTT. This translates into CASSQDYRASSPLHF.

V usage is TRBV9 and J usage is TRBJ2-1; the match to TRBD1 covers 9 bases. Looked up from germline, CDR1 is SGDLS and CDR2 is YYNGEE. This CDR3 comprises 14 residues. Trimming at V came to 3 bases and at J to 4 bases, leaving 2 bases not matched to a gene. The CDR3 coding sequence is TGTGCCAGCAGCGCGGGACAGGGTTACAATGAGCAGTTCTTC. This sequence encodes CASSAGQGYNEQFF.

The chain carries TRBV7-9 and TRBJ1-4; TRBD1 is a possible D gene (6 bases). Germline V gene data show CDR1 as SEHNR and CDR2 as FQNEAQ (reference sequence). V lost 5 bases, J lost 4 bases, and 11 bases lay in between. This CDR3 is 14 amino acids long. The CDR3 DNA follows: TGTGCCAGCAGCCCAGGACAGAGTAATGAAAAACTGTTTTTT. This translates into CASSPGQSNEKLFF.

This clone was seen only once. The chain employs TRBV6-2 or TRBV6-3 and TRBJ1-5; D not certain. The CDR3 sequence is 16 residues long. The ends were cut back, 2 bases at V and 0 bases at J, with 11 bases in the middle. Germline V gene lookup returns CDR1 MNHEY and CDR2 SVGEGT. The CDR3: CASSYHPTHSNQPQHF. The CDR3 coding sequence is TGTGCCAGCAGTTACCACCCGACCCATAGCAATCAGCCCCAGCATTTT.

The chain carries TRBV6-1 and TRBJ2-6; D not resolved. The CDR3 has 16 amino acids. Germline V lookup: CDR1 MNHNS, CDR2 SASEGT. V gave up 2 bases and J gave up 0 bases, with 8 bases separating them. The CDR3 DNA reads as TGTGCCAGCAGTGAAACGCGCAGCTCTGGGGCCAACGTCCTGACTTTC. Residues: CASSETRSSGANVLTF.

DNA for the CDR3: TGTGCCAATGCACCGACAGGGCGGGATACGCAGTATTTT. It specifies CANAPTGRDTQYF. The V gene is TRBV12-3 or TRBV12-4, the J gene TRBJ2-3; 7 positions agree with TRBD1. The V and J ends lost 10 bases and 6 bases, in that order; junction bases with no gene match: 10. This CDR3 region has 13 residues.

The chain joins TRBV12-3 or TRBV12-4 to TRBJ1-2, with a tentative D call TRBD1 (5 bases). V gave up 5 bases and J gave up 6 bases, with 13 bases separating them. CDR3 length: 13 amino acids. The CDR3 nucleotides read TGTGCCAGCAGTATAAGACAGTGGGATGGCTACACCTTC. The encoded protein is CASSIRQWDGYTF.